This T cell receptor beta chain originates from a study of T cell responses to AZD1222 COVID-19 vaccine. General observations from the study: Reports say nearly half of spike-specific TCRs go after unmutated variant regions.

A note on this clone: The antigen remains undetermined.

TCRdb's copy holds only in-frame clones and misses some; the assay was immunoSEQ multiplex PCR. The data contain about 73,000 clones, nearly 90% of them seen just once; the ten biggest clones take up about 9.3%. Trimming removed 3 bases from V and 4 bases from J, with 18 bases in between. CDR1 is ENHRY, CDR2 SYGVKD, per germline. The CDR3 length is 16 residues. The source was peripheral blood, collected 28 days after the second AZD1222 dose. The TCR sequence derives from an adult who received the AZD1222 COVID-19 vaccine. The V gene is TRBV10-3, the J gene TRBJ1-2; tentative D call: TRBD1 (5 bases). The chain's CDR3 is CAISDNWGQNFYGYTF. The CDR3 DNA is TGTGCCATCAGTGATAACTGGGGCCAAAATTTCTATGGCTACACCTTC.